These 12 T cell receptor beta chains came from one sample sequenced in a study of cytomegalovirus exposure and HLA in healthy donors. The study ran its PCR with 60 Vbeta and 13 Jbeta primers. Measured with immunoSEQ multiplex PCR; TCRdb has only the in-frame clones, and not every one. Recorded for this sample: over 110,000 clones. The material sequenced was PBMCs. Every receptor here comes from a male donor in good health and CMV-seronegative.

The gene calls are TRBV5-1 and TRBJ1-4; 9 bases are a match to TRBD1. Germline CDR1 and CDR2: SGHRS and YFSETQ. Trimming cost V 0 bases and J 6 bases; bases outside gene matches: 3. The CDR3 extends over 15 amino acids. In DNA form, the CDR3 reads TGCGCCAGCAGCTTGGACGGGACAGGGTATGAAAAACTGTTTTTT. This gives the protein CASSLDGTGYEKLFF.

The chain uses TRBV14 and TRBJ1-6; D remains unclear. From germline, CDR1 is SGHDN and CDR2 FVKESK. The CDR3 runs 15 residues. Deletions cut 5 bases from V and 0 bases from J, with 8 bases between. The CDR3: CASSTQSSYNSPLHF. CDR3 DNA sequence: TGTGCCAGCAGCACTCAAAGCTCCTATAATTCACCCCTCCACTTT. Full variable domain (missing parts from reference TRBV14 and TRBJ1-6): EAGVTQFPSHSVIEKGQTVTLRCDPISGHDNLYWYRRVMGKEIKFLLHFVKESKQDESGMPNNRFLAERTGGTYSTLKVQPAELEDSGVYFCASSTQSSYNSPLHFGNGTRLTVT.

This chain links TRBV6-5 with TRBJ2-7, with TRBD2 matching over 12 bases. J was trimmed by 6 bases and V by 4 bases; bases with no gene match: 7. Looked up from germline, CDR1 is MNHEY and CDR2 is SVGAGI. There are 15 residues in the CDR3. CDR3 loop: CASSWGLAGAGEQYF. CDR3 sequence (DNA): TGTGCCAGCAGTTGGGGACTAGCGGGTGCGGGCGAGCAGTACTTC.

V is TRBV7-9 and J is TRBJ1-1; no definite D call. Germline V gene sequence: CDR1 SEHNR, CDR2 FQNEAQ (reference sequence). CDR3 size: 15 residues. V lost 5 bases and J 1 base, leaving 14 bases between the germline ends. The CDR3 nucleotides read TGTGCCAGCAGCCCCGGGTGGGTAGGGAACACTGAAGCTTTCTTT. Its translation is CASSPGWVGNTEAFF.

The rearrangement uses TRBV15 and TRBJ2-7, with 12 nucleotides matching TRBD2. V lost 6 bases to trimming and J lost 4 bases; unmatched junction nucleotides: 7. Looked up from germline, CDR1 is LNHNV and CDR2 is YYDKDF (reference sequence). This CDR3 is 15 amino acids long. CDR3 sequence reads: CATSTVGLAGYEQYF. CDR3 nucleotides: TGTGCCACCAGTACGGTAGGACTAGCGGGATACGAGCAGTACTTC.

The chain couples TRBV19 to TRBJ1-5; 8 bases align to TRBD1. This CDR3 has 17 residues. From germline, CDR1 is LNHDA and CDR2 SQIVND (reference sequence). The J segment lost 1 base and the V segment lost 0 bases, leaving 5 bases of the junction unmatched. The CDR3 coding sequence is TGTGCCAGTAGTATAGAAAACAGGGGGGTGAGCAATCAGCCCCAGCATTTT. Translated, it gives CASSIENRGVSNQPQHF.

The chain uses TRBV25-1 and TRBJ1-2; D is undetermined. The CDR3 consists of 17 residues. Germline-derived CDR1 and CDR2 are MGHDK and SYGVNS. V was trimmed by 6 bases and J by 4 bases, leaving 24 bases between them. CDR3 region: CASSKESFVGRFYGYTF. CDR3 nucleotide sequence: TGTGCCAGCAGCAAAGAGAGTTTCGTTGGCAGGTTCTATGGCTACACCTTC.

This sequence joins TRBV28 and TRBJ1-6, with unresolved D. Germline values: CDR1 MDHEN, CDR2 SYDVKM. Trimming stripped 3 bases from V and 0 bases from J, with 3 bases between. There are 14 residues in the CDR3. The DNA for the CDR3 is TGTGCCAGCAGTTTCAGCTCCTATAATTCACCCCTCCACTTT. Translation gives CASSFSSYNSPLHF.

This chain uses TRBV11-1 with TRBJ1-2; 11 bases map to TRBD1. The CDR3 contains 15 residues. Trimming cost V 5 bases and J 4 bases; bases outside gene matches: 6. Germline V gene data show CDR1 as SGHAT and CDR2 as FQDESV (reference sequence). Here the CDR3 DNA reads TGTGCCAGCAGCGCCGGGACAGGGGGAGGCTATGGCTACACCTTC. Its protein product is CASSAGTGGGYGYTF.

CDR3 DNA sequence: TGTGCCAGCAGCATTCGGGGAGCCCACACAGATACGCAGTATTTT. Encoded protein: CASSIRGAHTDTQYF. The chain recombines TRBV7-6 with TRBJ2-3, with a tentative D call TRBD2 (5 bases). V was cut by 5 bases and J by 2 bases, with 14 bases left in between. CDR1 is SGHVS, CDR2 FNYEAQ, per germline. The CDR3 covers 15 residues.

The chain carries TRBV30 and TRBJ2-7; a weak D match, TRBD2 (6 bases). Trimming cost V 3 bases and J 0 bases, with 15 bases left between them. CDR1 and CDR2 (germline): GTSNPN, SVGIG (reference sequence). The CDR3 extends over 15 amino acids. The CDR3 loop reads CAWRGGLASSYEQYF. The CDR3 DNA reads TGTGCCTGGAGGGGGGGACTCGCAAGCTCCTACGAGCAGTACTTC.

The chain is built from TRBV11-3 and TRBJ2-5, with TRBD2 matching 12 bases. The J call could be wrong; TRBJ2-7 is a better fit for the DNA end. The germline gives CDR1 SGHNT, CDR2 YENEEA. The CDR3 spans 15 residues. The CDR3 reads CASSYGLAGTYEQYF. CDR3 in DNA: TGTGCCAGCAGCTACGGACTAGCGGGGACCTACGAGCAGTACTTC.